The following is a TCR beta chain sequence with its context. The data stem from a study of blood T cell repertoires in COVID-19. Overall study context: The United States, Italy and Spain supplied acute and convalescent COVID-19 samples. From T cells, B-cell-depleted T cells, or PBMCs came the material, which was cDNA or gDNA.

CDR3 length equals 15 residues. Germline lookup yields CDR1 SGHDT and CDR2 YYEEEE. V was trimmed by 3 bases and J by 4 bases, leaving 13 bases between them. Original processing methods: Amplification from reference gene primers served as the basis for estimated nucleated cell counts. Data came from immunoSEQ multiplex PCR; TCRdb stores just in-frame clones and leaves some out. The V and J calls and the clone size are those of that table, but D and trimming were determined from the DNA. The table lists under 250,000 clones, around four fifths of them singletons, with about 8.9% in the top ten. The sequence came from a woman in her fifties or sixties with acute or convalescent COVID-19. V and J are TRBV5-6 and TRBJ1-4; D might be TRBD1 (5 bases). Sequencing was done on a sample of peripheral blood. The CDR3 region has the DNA TGTGCCAGCAGCTGGGGAGGGGCAGGTAATGAAAAACTGTTTTTT. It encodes CASSWGGAGNEKLFF.